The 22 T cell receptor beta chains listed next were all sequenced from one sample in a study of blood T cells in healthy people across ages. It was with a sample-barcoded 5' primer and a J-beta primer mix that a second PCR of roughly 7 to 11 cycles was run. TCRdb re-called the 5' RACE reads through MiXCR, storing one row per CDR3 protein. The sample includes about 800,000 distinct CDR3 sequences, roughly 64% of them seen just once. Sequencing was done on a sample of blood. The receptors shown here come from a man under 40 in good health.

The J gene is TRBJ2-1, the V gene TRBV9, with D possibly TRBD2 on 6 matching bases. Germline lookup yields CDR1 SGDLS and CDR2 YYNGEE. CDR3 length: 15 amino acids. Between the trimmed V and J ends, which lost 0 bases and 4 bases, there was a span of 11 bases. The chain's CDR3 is CASSVGRGLYNEQFF. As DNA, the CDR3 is TGTGCCAGCAGCGTAGGGCGGGGCCTTTACAATGAGCAGTTCTTC.

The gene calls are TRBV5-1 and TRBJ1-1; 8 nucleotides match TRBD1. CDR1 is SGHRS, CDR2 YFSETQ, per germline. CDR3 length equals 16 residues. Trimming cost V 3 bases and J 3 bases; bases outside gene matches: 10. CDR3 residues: CASSSTGAPRDTEAFF. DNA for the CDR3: TGCGCCAGCAGCTCGACAGGGGCCCCCCGAGACACTGAAGCTTTCTTT.

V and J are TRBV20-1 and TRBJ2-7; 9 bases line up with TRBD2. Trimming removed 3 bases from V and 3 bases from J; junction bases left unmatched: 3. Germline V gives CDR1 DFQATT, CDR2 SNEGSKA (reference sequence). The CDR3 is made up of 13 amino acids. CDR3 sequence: CSASLAGFYEQYF. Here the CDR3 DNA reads TGCAGTGCTAGTCTAGCGGGATTCTACGAGCAGTACTTC.

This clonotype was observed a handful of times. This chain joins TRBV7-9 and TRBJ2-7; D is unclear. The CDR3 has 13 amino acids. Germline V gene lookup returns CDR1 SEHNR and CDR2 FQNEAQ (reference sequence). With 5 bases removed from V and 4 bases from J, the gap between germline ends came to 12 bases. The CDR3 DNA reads TGTGCCAGCAGCCCGCCGAGTACTTACGAGCAGTACTTC. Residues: CASSPPSTYEQYF.

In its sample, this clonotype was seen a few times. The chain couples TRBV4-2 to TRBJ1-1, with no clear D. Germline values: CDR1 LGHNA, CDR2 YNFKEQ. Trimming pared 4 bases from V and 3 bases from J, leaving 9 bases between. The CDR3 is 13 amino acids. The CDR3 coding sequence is TGTGCCAGCAGCCCAAAGGGTGACACTGAAGCTTTCTTT. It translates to CASSPKGDTEAFF.

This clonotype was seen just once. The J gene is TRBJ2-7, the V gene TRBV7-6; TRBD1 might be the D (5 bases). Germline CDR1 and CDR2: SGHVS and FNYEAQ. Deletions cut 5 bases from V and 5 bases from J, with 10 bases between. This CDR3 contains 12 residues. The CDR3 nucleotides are TGTGCCAGCAGCCAGACAGAAAACGAGCAGTACTTC. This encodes CASSQTENEQYF.

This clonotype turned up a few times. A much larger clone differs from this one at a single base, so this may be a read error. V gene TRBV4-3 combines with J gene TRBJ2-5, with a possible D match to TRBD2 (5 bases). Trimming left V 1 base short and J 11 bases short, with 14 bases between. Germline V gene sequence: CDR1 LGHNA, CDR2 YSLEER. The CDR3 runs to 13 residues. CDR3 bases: TGCGCCAGCAGCCAAGCACTAGACAATGAGCAGTACTTC. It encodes CASSQALDNEQYF.

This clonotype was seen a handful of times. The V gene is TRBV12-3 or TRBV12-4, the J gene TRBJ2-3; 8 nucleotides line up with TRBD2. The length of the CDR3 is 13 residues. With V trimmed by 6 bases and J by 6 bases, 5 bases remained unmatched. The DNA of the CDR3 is TGTGCCAGCAGGATTAGCGGGGTGGATACGCAGTATTTT. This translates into CASRISGVDTQYF.

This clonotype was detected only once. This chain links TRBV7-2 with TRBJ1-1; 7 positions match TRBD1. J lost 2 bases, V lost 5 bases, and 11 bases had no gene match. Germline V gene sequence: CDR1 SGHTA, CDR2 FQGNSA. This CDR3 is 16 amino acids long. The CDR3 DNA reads TGTGCCAGCAGCCCGGGGGCGGGACAGACAAACACTGAAGCTTTCTTT. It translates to CASSPGAGQTNTEAFF.

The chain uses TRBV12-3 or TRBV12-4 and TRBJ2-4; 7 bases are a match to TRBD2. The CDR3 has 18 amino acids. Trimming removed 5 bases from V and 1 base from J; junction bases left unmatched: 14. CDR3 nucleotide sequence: TGTGCCAGCAGTCCCCGAGGTTCGGGGGGTACGGCCAAAAACATTCAGTACTTC. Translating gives CASSPRGSGGTAKNIQYF.

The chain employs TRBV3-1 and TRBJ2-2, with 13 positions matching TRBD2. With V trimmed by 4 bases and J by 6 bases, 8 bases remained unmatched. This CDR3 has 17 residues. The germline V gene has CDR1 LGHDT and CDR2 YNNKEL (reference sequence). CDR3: CASSLGLAGDSAGELFF. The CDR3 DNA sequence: TGTGCCAGCAGCCTAGGACTAGCGGGAGATTCGGCCGGGGAGCTGTTTTTT.

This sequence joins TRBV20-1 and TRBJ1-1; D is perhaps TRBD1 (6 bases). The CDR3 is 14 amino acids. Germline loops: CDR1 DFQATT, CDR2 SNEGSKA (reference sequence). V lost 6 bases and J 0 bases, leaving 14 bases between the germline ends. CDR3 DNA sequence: TGCAGTGCCCTGAACAGGGACCTGAACACTGAAGCTTTCTTT. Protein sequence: CSALNRDLNTEAFF.

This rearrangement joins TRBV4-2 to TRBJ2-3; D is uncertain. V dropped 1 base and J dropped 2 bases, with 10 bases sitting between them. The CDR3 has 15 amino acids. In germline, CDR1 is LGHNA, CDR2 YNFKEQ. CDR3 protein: CASSQGSLNTDTQYF. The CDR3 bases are TGTGCCAGCAGCCAAGGTAGCCTGAACACAGATACGCAGTATTTT.

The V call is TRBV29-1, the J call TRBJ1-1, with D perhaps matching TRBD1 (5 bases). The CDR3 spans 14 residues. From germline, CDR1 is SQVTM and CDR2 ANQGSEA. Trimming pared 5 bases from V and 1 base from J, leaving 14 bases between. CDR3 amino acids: CSVSKAGGNTEAFF. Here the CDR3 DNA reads TGCAGCGTTTCTAAGGCGGGGGGGAACACTGAAGCTTTCTTT.

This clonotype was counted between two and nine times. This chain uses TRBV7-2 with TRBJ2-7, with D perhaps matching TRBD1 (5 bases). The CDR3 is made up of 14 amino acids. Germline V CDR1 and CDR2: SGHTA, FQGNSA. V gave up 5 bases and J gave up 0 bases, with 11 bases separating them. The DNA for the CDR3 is TGTGCCAGCAGCATTCCGACAGCCTCCTACGAGCAGTACTTC. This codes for CASSIPTASYEQYF.

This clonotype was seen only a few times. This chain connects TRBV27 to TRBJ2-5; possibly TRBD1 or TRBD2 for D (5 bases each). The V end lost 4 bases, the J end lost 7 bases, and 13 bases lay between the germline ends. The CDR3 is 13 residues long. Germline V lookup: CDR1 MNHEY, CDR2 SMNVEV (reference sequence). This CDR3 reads CASSSGTRGTQYF. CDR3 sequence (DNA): TGTGCCAGCAGTTCCGGGACGAGGGGGACCCAGTACTTC.

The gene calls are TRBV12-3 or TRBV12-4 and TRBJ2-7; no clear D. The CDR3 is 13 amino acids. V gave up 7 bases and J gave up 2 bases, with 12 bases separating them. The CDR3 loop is CASIPGFPYEQYF. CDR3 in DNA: TGTGCCAGCATTCCCGGGTTCCCCTACGAGCAGTACTTC.

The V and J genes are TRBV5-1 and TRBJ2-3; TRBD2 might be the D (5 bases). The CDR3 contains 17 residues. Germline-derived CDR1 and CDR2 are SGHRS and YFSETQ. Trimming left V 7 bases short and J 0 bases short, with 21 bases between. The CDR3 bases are TGCGCCAGCGGCTCACTAGGCGTAGAAACTAGCACAGATACGCAGTATTTT. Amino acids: CASGSLGVETSTDTQYF.

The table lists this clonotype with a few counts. CDR3 residues: CASSSASRDSVAGGRSETQYF. Here the CDR3 DNA reads TGTGCCAGCAGTTCGGCCTCTCGGGACAGCGTAGCGGGAGGGAGAAGCGAGACCCAGTACTTC. This chain links TRBV28 with TRBJ2-5, with 11 nucleotides matching TRBD2. Germline CDR1 reads MDHEN; CDR2 reads SYDVKM. The CDR3 runs to 21 residues. J was trimmed by 5 bases and V by 4 bases; bases with no gene match: 24.

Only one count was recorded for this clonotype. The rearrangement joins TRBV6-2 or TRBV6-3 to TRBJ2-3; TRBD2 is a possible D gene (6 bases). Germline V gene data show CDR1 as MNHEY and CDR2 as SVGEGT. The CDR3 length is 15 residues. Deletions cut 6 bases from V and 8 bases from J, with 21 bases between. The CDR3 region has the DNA TGTGCCAGCAGAACCGGGACTGGAGAAGACGCTACGCAGTATTTT. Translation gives CASRTGTGEDATQYF.

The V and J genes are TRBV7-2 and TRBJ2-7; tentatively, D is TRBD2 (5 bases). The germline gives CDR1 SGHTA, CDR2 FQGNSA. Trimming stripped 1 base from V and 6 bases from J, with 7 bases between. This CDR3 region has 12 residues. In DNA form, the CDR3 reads TGTGCCAGCAGCTTAGGGCGGGCCGAGCAGTACTTC. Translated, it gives CASSLGRAEQYF.

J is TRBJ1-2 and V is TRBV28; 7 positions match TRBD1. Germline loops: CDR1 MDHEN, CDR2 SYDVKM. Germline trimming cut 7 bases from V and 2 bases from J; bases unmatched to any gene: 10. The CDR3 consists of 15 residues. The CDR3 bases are TGTGCCAGCAACACCCCGGGACAGTTAAACTATGGCTACACCTTC. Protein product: CASNTPGQLNYGYTF.